These 4 T cell receptor beta chains originate from one sample sequenced in a study of blood T cell repertoires in COVID-19. Sequenced by immunoSEQ multiplex PCR; TCRdb stores in-frame clones only, minus some. The profile shows about 80,000 clones, about four fifths of them singletons. Sequencing was performed on peripheral blood. These receptors all stem from a human donor in a cohort sampled during active COVID-19.

The chain is built from TRBV9 and TRBJ1-1, with D perhaps matching TRBD1 (6 bases). V gave up 0 bases and J gave up 4 bases, with 16 bases separating them. Germline V gene data show CDR1 as SGDLS and CDR2 as YYNGEE. The CDR3 spans 16 residues. CDR3 sequence (DNA): TGTGCCAGCAGCGTAGGAGCGGGGGGCAAGGGCACTGAAGCTTTCTTT. Amino acid sequence: CASSVGAGGKGTEAFF.

The genes are TRBV19 and TRBJ1-1, with a weak D call TRBD1 (5 bases). V was shortened by 2 bases and J by 1 base, with 8 bases between the two germline ends. There are 14 residues in the CDR3. In germline, CDR1 is LNHDA, CDR2 SQIVND (reference sequence). The CDR3: CASSISGENTEAFF. CDR3 sequence (DNA): TGTGCCAGTAGTATATCGGGGGAGAACACTGAAGCTTTCTTT. The full variable domain, completed using reference TRBV19 and TRBJ1-1, is DGGITQSPKYLFRKEGQNVTLSCEQNLNHDAMYWYRQDPGQGLRLIYYSQIVNDFQKGDIAEGYSVSREKKESFPLTVTSAQKNPTAFYLCASSISGENTEAFFGQGTRLTVV.

The genes are TRBV18 and TRBJ1-2; D ambiguous. The CDR3 length is 14 residues. Germline V gene data show CDR1 as KGHSH and CDR2 as LQKENI. The germline V and J ends were trimmed by 6 bases and 0 bases, with 11 bases remaining between them. As DNA, the CDR3 is TGTGCCAGCTCTCCGCGGCCCTCTAACTATGGCTACACCTTC. It encodes CASSPRPSNYGYTF.

This clone appeared a single time. This chain uses TRBV19 with TRBJ2-4, with D tentatively TRBD1 (7 bases). CDR1 is LNHDA, CDR2 SQIVND, per germline (reference sequence). Deletions cut 3 bases from V and 0 bases from J, with 15 bases between. The CDR3 totals 17 residues. CDR3 protein: CASSIPSGGIAKNIQYF. As DNA, the CDR3 is TGTGCCAGTAGTATCCCTTCAGGGGGGATAGCCAAAAACATTCAGTACTTC.